This TCR beta chain was recorded in a study of CD8+CD57+ T cells in acquired aplastic anemia. Overall study context: DNA recovered from sorted CD4+ and CD8+ cells had a mean of around 3.3 ug. Points from the study as a whole: Controls did not differ significantly from patients in CD8+ Simpson's diversity.

Patients sequenced had flow cytometry evidence of CD8+CD57+ cell expansion. Blood sampling was performed on the patients, and none of them had received therapy by then. Investigators profiled TCR beta VDJ and CDR3 from genomic DNA template. TCRdb fed the reads into MiXCR, producing one record per CDR3 protein. The sample shows around 200,000 distinct CDR3 sequences, roughly 53% of them seen only once. The CDR3 is 13 amino acids. Trimming took off 3 bases at V and 1 base at J, with 7 bases between the two ends. The germline V gene encodes CDR1 SNHLY and CDR2 FYNNEI. Remarks on this clonotype: The antigen remains undetermined.

The sequencing sample was made of sorted CD4+, CD8+, or CD8+CD57+ T cells (not recorded which) from PBMCs. The rearrangement uses TRBV2 and TRBJ2-7; D call uncertain. The sequence was collected from a human donor with aplastic anemia. The chain's CDR3 is CASSDHFSYEQYF. In DNA, the CDR3 is TGTGCCAGCAGTGACCATTTTTCCTACGAGCAGTACTTC.